This T cell receptor beta chain was observed in a study of cytomegalovirus exposure and HLA in healthy donors (dated by TCRdb to about 2017). Regarding the study in general: In an earlier analysis of roughly 500 of the donors, under 300 Gb of sequence data and about 110 million unique TCR beta sequences from 150 million to 200 million T cells were reported. Roughly 300 gigabases of sequencing data and approximately 85 million unique TCR sequences were included in an early release covering roughly 600 HLA-typed donors. Among the approximately 400 genotyped donors, approximately 82% belonged to the genetic ancestry cluster associated with self-reported Caucasian donors. The study aimed to test whether cataloging public T cell receptors could reveal signatures of past pathogen exposure. The study used immunosequencing to profile the T cell repertoires of 666 subjects and linked those repertoires to cytomegalovirus serostatus. Besides the first cohort of some 670 subjects, a separate validation cohort made up of 120 different subjects was used. High-throughput TCR immunosequencing, statistical association of individual TCRs with disease status, and machine learning were combined to predict cytomegalovirus infection status. A later analysis re-examined previously published TCR beta repertoires from around 670 donors and added high-resolution HLA genotyping to investigate patterns of TCR occurrence. Rather than drawing on any new phenotypic data, the later analysis identified candidate immune exposures from TCR beta sequences and the way those sequences occurred across donors. In an earlier analysis of over 550 of the donors, high-throughput TCR beta sequencing was used to judge whether each TCR beta V gene segment behaved as functional or pseudogenic. Donor age, sex, ethnicity and CMV serostatus were compiled alongside the repertoire data. Genome-wide SNP genotypes for about 60% of the roughly 670 donors were used in a later genetic analysis, which treated that subset as a discovery cohort. All discovery cohort repertoires had been generated using a single sequencing platform. HLA typing included class I and class II loci at four-digit resolution. Typing coverage differed by locus: A, B, C, DRB1 and DQB1 were typed in roughly 620-630 donors, DQA1 in 500 to 550, DPA1 in around 580, and DPB1 in just under 480. Several DR-DQ haplotypes were handled as single units for association and clustering because linkage in the cohort was strong. On average, 235,054 unique TCR beta nucleotide sequences were sequenced per donor among some 430 genotyped donors of the cohort, with roughly 18% of those sequences being non-productive.

The cohort was made up of hundreds of healthy bone marrow donors. At the time of sampling, every cohort member was nominally healthy, though immune exposures that went unrecorded were likely present. The donor tested CMV seronegative and was one of the 352 seronegative cohort members. A peripheral blood sample was provided by each donor, and peripheral blood mononuclear cells were used for TCR beta sequencing. Genomic DNA was extracted from the blood cell samples with the Qiagen DNeasy Blood Extraction Kit. In regard to this clone: The clone's antigen remains unknown.

Library prep was done by the immunoSEQ multiplex PCR assay. The multiplex PCR relied on a mix of 60 forward primers for TCR Vbeta segments and 13 reverse primers for TCR Jbeta segments. The CDR3 region of rearranged TCR beta genes was amplified from genomic DNA with a multiplex PCR assay. The Illumina HiSeq System was used to sequence the amplified TCR beta libraries as 87-base-pair reads. The paper's data handling went like this. In a later analysis, some 80 million unique TCR beta chains were counted across the approximately 670 repertoires, and roughly 11 million of these chains were shared by at least two donors. Raw reads were error-corrected and collapsed into unique sequences by a nearest-neighbor algorithm in which closely related sequences were merged to remove PCR and sequencing errors. CDR3 sequences were aligned to IMGT reference sequences to assign V, D and J gene segments. For a sequence to be retained, at least a six-nucleotide match to both a V gene segment and a J gene segment was required. A rearrangement was called productive if the CDR3 had no stop codons and remained in frame with V and J, and every other rearrangement was called non-productive. Following IMGT convention, CDR3 was defined as the stretch from the second conserved V-encoded cysteine to the conserved J-encoded phenylalanine. The earlier analysis of approximately 590 of the donors excluded any sequence lacking an unambiguous match to a single V gene segment. An earlier analysis of a few hundred of the donors called V segments functional above 56.7% productive rearrangements and segregating when the between-donor standard deviation exceeded 5%. A statistical classification framework was developed to diagnose cytomegalovirus status using the catalog of TCR beta chain sequences. V and J gene assignment, in a later analysis, came from comparing TCR nucleotide sequences with IMGT/GENE-DB human TR gene sequences. The TCRdist pipeline was used in a later analysis to assign CDR3 sequences and most-parsimonious VDJ recombination scenarios. In a later analysis, every TCR beta chain was defined by the combination of its CDR3 amino acid sequence and its V-gene family, and reads without a unique V-gene family were dropped. A later analysis removed roughly 590 highly shared, low-generation-probability nucleotide sequences to deal with suspected cross-contamination and a sequencing artifact. A later analysis calculated a clonal expansion index for each public chain from normalized within-repertoire ranks of inferred template counts. In a later analysis, generation probabilities were computed with a VDJ recombination model fitted to out-of-frame rearrangements, and the resulting probabilities were checked against IGoR. In a later analysis, hypergeometric tests were used to score TCR-TCR, TCR-HLA and TCR-CMV co-occurrence, with a repertoire-size bias correction applied to TCR pairs. To estimate false discovery rates, a later analysis permuted the HLA or CMV assignments 20 times. In a later analysis, co-occurring TCRs were grouped using DBSCAN, with TCRdist sequence similarity added in when clustering inside HLA-allele-positive subsets. Co-occurrence clustering excluded repertoires with fewer than 30,000 or more than 120,000 public chains, plus five with anomalous nucleotide sharing. Held by TCRdb, this immuneACCESS table contains in-frame sequences only and omits some clones. Under half of the omission traces to an unresolved V gene where checked; the cause of the rest is unknown. V and J calls and clone size follow that table, whereas D and trimming were derived from the DNA. The table kept for this sample lists under 95,000 clones. Approximately 0.63% of the sample is held by the ten biggest clonotypes.

V is trimmed back by 0 bases and J by 9 bases, and the junction contains 7 bases that no gene match accounts for. According to the germline V gene, CDR1 reads MGHRA and CDR2 reads YSYEKL. Inclusive of the bounding cysteine and phenylalanine, the CDR3 is 16 residues long. Only the CDR3 portion is preserved as DNA: 48 bases, with reading frame beginning at the first base. Overall study results and their limits: Presence/absence analyses assumed roughly uniform sequencing depth across donors, an assumption that may not hold. CMV serostatus was the only immune exposure information available for the cohort. In a later analysis, the rate of TCR association differed among HLA loci, with DRB1 alleles having the most associated TCRs and HLA-C alleles having the fewest. The study gave a list of over 150 TCR beta chains associated with cytomegalovirus. When HLA alleles, especially DR and DQ, strongly co-occurred, attributing TCR associations to individual alleles was difficult. Cytomegalovirus status was reported to be diagnosed by the classifier with high specificity and sensitivity in both the original and validation cohorts. In an earlier analysis of around 600 of the donors, most TCR beta V segments appeared in productive rearrangements about 87% or about 30% of the time, broadly matching IMGT annotations. While some public TCRs were present in many individuals, most TCR sequences turned up only very rarely across donors. In vitro tests confirmed that a few of the cytomegalovirus-associated TCR beta chains recognize cytomegalovirus antigens. Some 15 rarely observed V segments, including chromosome 9 orphons, were excluded from the earlier analysis of several hundred of the donors because counts were too low. The sequencing pipeline was judged likely to have produced a cluster of highly shared sequence variants as a technical artifact. The authors suggested that the approach could potentially be generalized to other disease states and immunological phenotypes. Linkage disequilibrium might explain the correlated functional status among segregating V segments, but an unknown experimental factor could not be excluded. A later analysis reported that several top co-occurrence clusters appeared linked to parvovirus B19, influenza, CMV and Epstein-Barr virus. Because the 87-base-pair reads could not distinguish some IMGT-functional V segments, including TRBV6-2 and TRBV6-3, those segments were excluded. The cohort was sequenced for TCR beta chains only, and without alpha or paired-chain data the features that could be detected were limited. V-gene and J-gene trimming of TCR beta chains was associated with a missense DCLRE1C variant in a later genetic analysis, and the association was replicated in an independent cohort. Most CMV-associated TCR beta chains appeared to be HLA-restricted in a later analysis, and the HLA associations seemed to be driven largely by CMV exposure. A further reported finding was that TCR beta sequences accurately predicted the HLA-A and HLA-B alleles for most subjects in the first cohort. In a later analysis, about 16,000 TCR beta sequences were associated with specific HLA alleles at a false discovery rate of 0.05. In a later analysis, HLA-associated TCR beta chains were found to be more clonally expanded and to have lower generation probabilities than equally common non-associated chains. According to a later genetic analysis, donors in an Asian-associated ancestry cluster had fewer N-insertions in productive TCRs than the approximately 670-donor mean. HLA typing was unavailable for some donors at each locus, so association tests used only the typed subset.

The chain is encoded by TRBV4-1 joined to TRBJ2-1; TRBD1 agrees with 11 junctional bases. This clonotype was obtained from a man aged 50-60 years in good health and CMV-seronegative. The sequencing input was PBMCs. The DNA sequence follows: TGCGCCAGCAGCCAAGATCGGACAGGGGGCGGGGGTGAGCAGTTCTTC. Translated, it gives CASSQDRTGGGGEQFF.